The rows below give T cell receptor beta chains drawn from one sample of a study of response to subunit inactivated influenza vaccine. TCRdb reprocessed the RT-PCR reads with MiXCR, giving one entry per CDR3 protein. The sample contains almost 250,000 distinct CDR3 sequences, about 12% of which appear only once. The starting material was non-naive T cells sorted from PBMCs, obtained approximately 15 days before vaccination. The receptors were gathered from a man in his forties or fifties who received an inactivated influenza vaccine. The CDR3 runs from the conserved cysteine through the conserved F or W. Fields, in order: D gene, V gene, clone size, J gene, CDR3 protein, CDR3 DNA. A D gene is named only where the DNA matches it firmly. Clone size is given for some rows only: seen once, a few or many times, or a class if the clone is expanded.

.,TRBV4-3,many,TRBJ2-2,CASSQDLRGENTGELFF,TGCGCCAGCAGCCAAGATCTTAGAGGCGAGAACACCGGGGAGCTGTTTTTT
TRBD1,TRBV29-1,.,TRBJ2-1,CSVAGRDRRVNNEQFF,TGCAGCGTCGCTGGACGGGACAGGCGAGTTAACAATGAGCAGTTCTTC
TRBD2,TRBV5-4,.,TRBJ2-1,CASSLEGLAHSYNEQFF,TGTGCCAGCAGCTTGGAGGGACTAGCGCACTCCTACAATGAGCAGTTCTTC
TRBD2,TRBV5-6,many,TRBJ2-7,CASSRLAGGTYEQYF,TGTGCCAGCAGTCGACTAGCGGGGGGTACCTACGAGCAGTACTTC
TRBD1,TRBV2,.,TRBJ1-6,CASSTGARSPLHF,TGTGCCAGCAGTACAGGGGCGCGGTCACCCCTCCACTTT
.,TRBV10-3,many,TRBJ1-2,CAISEARDYGYTF,TGTGCCATCAGTGAAGCCCGGGACTATGGCTACACCTTC
.,TRBV5-5,.,TRBJ1-5,CASSLFGKNNQPQHF,TGTGCCAGCAGCTTGTTCGGGAAAAACAATCAGCCCCAGCATTTT
.,TRBV4-1,few,TRBJ1-2,CASSPGITGMGYGYTF,TGCGCCAGCAGCCCAGGGATTACAGGGATGGGCTATGGCTACACCTTC
.,TRBV2,.,TRBJ1-2,CASTGEPPVPYGYTF,TGTGCCAGCACCGGAGAGCCCCCGGTTCCCTATGGCTACACCTTC
TRBD1,TRBV18,few,TRBJ2-7,CASSPVGQGPREQYF,TGTGCCAGCTCACCAGTGGGACAGGGGCCGAGGGAGCAGTACTTC
.,TRBV29-1,many,TRBJ1-2,CSVLHSNGYTF,TGCAGCGTCCTACATTCTAATGGCTACACCTTC
.,TRBV3-1,few,TRBJ1-6,CASSQDLSNSPLHF,TGTGCCAGCAGCCAAGATCTATCAAATTCACCCCTCCACTTT
TRBD2,TRBV11-2,few,TRBJ2-1,CASSPGTSPFF,TGTGCCAGCAGCCCTGGGACTAGCCCGTTCTTC
TRBD2,TRBV12-3/TRBV12-4,.,TRBJ2-2,CASSRGGARTGELFF,TGTGCCAGCAGTCGCGGGGGGGCCCGGACCGGGGAGCTGTTTTTT
.,TRBV6-2/TRBV6-3,few,TRBJ2-5,CASSDPGMLTQYF,TGTGCCAGCAGTGATCCGGGGATGTTGACCCAGTACTTC
TRBD2,TRBV29-1,few,TRBJ2-1,CSVEDRRLAAGSNEQFF,TGCAGCGTTGAAGATCGCCGACTAGCGGCCGGTAGCAATGAGCAGTTCTTC
TRBD1,TRBV12-3/TRBV12-4,many,TRBJ2-1,CASSPPGTGMRNEQFF,TGTGCCAGCAGTCCACCCGGGACAGGGATGAGGAATGAGCAGTTCTTC
TRBD2,TRBV11-3,few,TRBJ2-1,CASSSATSGFHNEQFF,TGTGCCAGCAGCTCTGCTACTAGCGGGTTTCACAATGAGCAGTTCTTC
.,TRBV2,few,TRBJ2-5,CASRQTETQYF,TGTGCCAGCAGGCAAACGGAGACCCAGTACTTC
TRBD1,TRBV15,.,TRBJ1-2,CATSRTRTGLYGYTF,TGTGCCACCAGCAGAACTAGGACAGGTTTATATGGCTACACCTTC
TRBD1,TRBV7-9,medium-sized,TRBJ1-1,CASSLEQGASAFF,TGTGCCAGCAGCTTAGAACAGGGGGCATCAGCTTTCTTT
TRBD1,TRBV20-1,.,TRBJ2-7,CSARPGQRYEQYF,TGCAGTGCTAGACCGGGACAGAGATACGAGCAGTACTTC
TRBD1,TRBV11-1,.,TRBJ2-1,CAFCSPGTGKSSYNEQFF,TGTGCCTTCTGTTCTCCCGGGACAGGGAAAAGTTCCTACAATGAGCAGTTCTTC
.,TRBV7-2,few,TRBJ2-7,CASSRRESLYEQYF,TGTGCCAGCAGCCGCAGGGAGTCTCTCTACGAGCAGTACTTC
TRBD1,TRBV29-1,few,TRBJ2-7,CSVAGTGDEQYF,TGCAGCGTTGCCGGGACAGGGGACGAGCAGTACTTC
.,TRBV15,.,TRBJ1-2,CATSRDTEIRSYTF,TGTGCCACCAGCAGAGATACCGAGATTAGGAGCTACACCTTC
.,TRBV6-5,few,TRBJ1-1,CASSYSGGGGAFF,TGTGCCAGCAGTTACTCAGGGGGAGGGGGAGCTTTCTTT
.,TRBV20-1,few,TRBJ1-1,CSARETGHLNTEAFF,TGCAGTGCTAGAGAAACGGGACACCTGAACACTGAAGCTTTCTTT
TRBD2,TRBV7-9,few,TRBJ2-3,CASSLTVLAVTDTQYF,TGTGCCAGCAGCTTAACGGTACTAGCGGTCACAGATACGCAGTATTTT
TRBD1,TRBV18,few,TRBJ1-3,CASSLQGTGNSGNTIYF,TGTGCCAGCTCACTACAGGGGACAGGAAACTCTGGAAACACCATATATTTT
.,TRBV21-1,many,TRBJ2-1,CASSTAIGIGYNEQFF,TGTGCCAGCAGCACCGCGATAGGGATAGGTTACAATGAGCAGTTCTTC
TRBD1,TRBV20-1,many,TRBJ2-7,CSARALQGASPYEQYF,TGCAGTGCTAGAGCTCTACAGGGGGCCTCCCCCTACGAGCAGTACTTC
.,TRBV7-2,.,TRBJ2-1,CASSYRQTNEQFF,TGTGCCAGCAGCTACCGACAGACCAATGAGCAGTTCTTC
TRBD2,TRBV2,few,TRBJ2-2,CAILAGEGSGELFF,TGTGCCATCCTAGCGGGAGAGGGATCCGGGGAGCTGTTTTTT
TRBD2,TRBV30,few,TRBJ2-5,CAWSGGALETQYF,TGTGCCTGGAGCGGGGGGGCCTTGGAGACCCAGTACTTC
.,TRBV29-1,few,TRBJ2-5,CSVQQGVRETQYF,TGCAGCGTCCAGCAGGGAGTAAGGGAGACCCAGTACTTC
TRBD2,TRBV7-6,few,TRBJ2-5,CASSSLLAGEQKETQYF,TGTGCCAGCAGCTCCTTACTAGCGGGGGAGCAAAAAGAGACCCAGTACTTC
.,TRBV7-6,few,TRBJ2-2,CASSLVWPGELFF,TGTGCCAGCAGCTTAGTCTGGCCCGGGGAGCTGTTTTTT
.,TRBV25-1,.,TRBJ2-7,CASSVGMPGKQYF,TGTGCCAGCAGTGTTGGCATGCCTGGGAAGCAGTACTTC
.,TRBV20-1,few,TRBJ2-5,CSARDTRASGETQYF,TGCAGTGCTAGAGATACGAGGGCCAGCGGAGAGACCCAGTACTTC
TRBD1,TRBV5-1,many,TRBJ2-2,CASRGDSANTGELFF,TGCGCCAGCAGAGGGGACAGCGCGAACACCGGGGAGCTGTTTTTT
.,TRBV28,.,TRBJ2-1,CASSLGGGLISYNEQFF,TGTGCCAGCAGTTTAGGGGGTGGACTAATCTCCTACAATGAGCAGTTCTTC
.,TRBV29-1,many,TRBJ2-5,CSVDGGQTQYF,TGCAGCGTTGATGGAGGCCAGACCCAGTACTTC
.,TRBV27,many,TRBJ2-5,CASSLAPNKQTQYF,TGTGCCAGCAGTTTAGCTCCGAATAAACAGACCCAGTACTTC
.,TRBV19,.,TRBJ2-7,CASSSPRLGAYRGYEQYF,TGTGCCAGTAGTTCCCCCCGACTAGGGGCTTACAGGGGCTACGAGCAGTACTTC
TRBD1,TRBV20-1,many,TRBJ1-5,CSARQPGQEYQPQHF,TGCAGTGCTAGACAACCGGGACAGGAGTATCAGCCCCAGCATTTT
TRBD1,TRBV4-1,many,TRBJ1-1,CASSQGGTGRWTEAFF,TGCGCCAGCAGCCAAGGGGGGACAGGGCGATGGACTGAAGCTTTCTTT
TRBD2,TRBV4-3,few,TRBJ2-7,CASSQEAGEPYEQYF,TGCGCCAGCAGCCAAGAGGCGGGGGAGCCCTACGAGCAGTACTTC
TRBD2,TRBV20-1,few,TRBJ2-5,CSALAGALQETQYF,TGCAGTGCTCTAGCGGGAGCCCTCCAAGAGACCCAGTACTTC
.,TRBV19,.,TRBJ2-3,CASTPGHLTTDTQYF,TGTGCCAGTACCCCGGGACATTTAACCACAGATACGCAGTATTTT
TRBD2,TRBV6-1,.,TRBJ2-1,CASSLSGGRFDEQFF,TGTGCCAGCAGCCTGAGCGGGGGAAGGTTTGATGAGCAGTTCTTC
.,TRBV5-1,many,TRBJ2-1,CASRRDNEQFF,TGCGCCAGCAGGAGGGACAATGAGCAGTTCTTC
.,TRBV7-8,.,TRBJ2-4,CASSLAMLSGLAKNIQYF,TGTGCCAGCAGCTTAGCGATGTTGTCGGGACTAGCCAAAAACATTCAGTACTTC
.,TRBV5-1,few,TRBJ1-5,CASSLGGGVQPQHF,TGCGCCAGCAGCTTGGGGGGAGGTGTTCAGCCCCAGCATTTT
TRBD2,TRBV4-3,.,TRBJ2-2,CASSQAGGLAAPNTGELFF,TGCGCCAGCAGCCAAGCGGGGGGACTAGCGGCGCCGAACACCGGGGAGCTGTTTTTT
.,TRBV20-1,.,TRBJ1-5,CSARSGRLGQPQHF,TGCAGTGCTAGATCAGGGAGGTTGGGTCAGCCCCAGCATTTT
TRBD1,TRBV15,few,TRBJ2-2,CATSRGGGTGAAELFF,TGTGCCACCAGCAGAGGGGGCGGGACAGGGGCGGCCGAGCTGTTTTTT
.,TRBV12-3/TRBV12-4,few,TRBJ1-2,CASRGPANYGYTF,TGTGCCAGCAGGGGGCCGGCTAACTATGGCTACACCTTC